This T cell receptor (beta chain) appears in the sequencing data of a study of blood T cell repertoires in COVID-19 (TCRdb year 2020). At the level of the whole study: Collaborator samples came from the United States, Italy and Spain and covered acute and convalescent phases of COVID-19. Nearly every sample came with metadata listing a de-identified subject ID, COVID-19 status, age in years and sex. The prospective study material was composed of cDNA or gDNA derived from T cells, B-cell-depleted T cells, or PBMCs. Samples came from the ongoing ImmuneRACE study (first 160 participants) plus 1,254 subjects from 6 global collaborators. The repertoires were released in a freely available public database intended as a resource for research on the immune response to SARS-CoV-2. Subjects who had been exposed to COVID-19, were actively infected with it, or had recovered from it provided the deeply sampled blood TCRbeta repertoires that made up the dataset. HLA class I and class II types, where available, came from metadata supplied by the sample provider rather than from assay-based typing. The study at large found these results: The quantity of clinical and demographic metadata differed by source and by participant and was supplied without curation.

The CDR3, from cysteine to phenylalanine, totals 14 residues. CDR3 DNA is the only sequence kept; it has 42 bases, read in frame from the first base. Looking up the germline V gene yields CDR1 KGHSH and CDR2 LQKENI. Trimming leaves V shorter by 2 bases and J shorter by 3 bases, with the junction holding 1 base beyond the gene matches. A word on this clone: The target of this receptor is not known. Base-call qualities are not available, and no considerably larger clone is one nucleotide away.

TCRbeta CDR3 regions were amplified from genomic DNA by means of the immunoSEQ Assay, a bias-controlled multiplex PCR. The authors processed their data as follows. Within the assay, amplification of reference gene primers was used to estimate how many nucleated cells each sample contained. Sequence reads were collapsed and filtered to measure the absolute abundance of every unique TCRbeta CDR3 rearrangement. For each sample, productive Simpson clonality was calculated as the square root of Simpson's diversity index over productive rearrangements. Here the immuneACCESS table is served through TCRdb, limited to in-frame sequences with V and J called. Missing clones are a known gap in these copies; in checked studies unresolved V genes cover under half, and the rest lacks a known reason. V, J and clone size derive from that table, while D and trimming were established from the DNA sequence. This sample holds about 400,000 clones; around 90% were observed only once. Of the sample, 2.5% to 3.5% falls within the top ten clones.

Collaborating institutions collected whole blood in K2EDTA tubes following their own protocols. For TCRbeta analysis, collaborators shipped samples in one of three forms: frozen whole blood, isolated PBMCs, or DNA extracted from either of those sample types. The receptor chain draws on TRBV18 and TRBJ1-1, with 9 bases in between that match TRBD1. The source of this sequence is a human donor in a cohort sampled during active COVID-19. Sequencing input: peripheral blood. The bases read TGTGCCAGCTCACCAACAGGGGGCCACACTGAAGCTTTCTTT. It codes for CASSPTGGHTEAFF.